This T cell receptor beta chain was documented in a study of OX40 agonist ivuxolimab in advanced cancers. CDR1 and CDR2 (germline): MNHEY, SVGAGI. Trimming took 0 bases from V and 6 from J, leaving 8 bases between them. The CDR3 loop spans 13 amino acids. A note on this clone: Its antigen is as yet unknown.

The study's findings and limits: Among the lowest peripheral clonal expansion occurred in 0.1-3.0 mg/kg partial responders. Clonal expansion from baseline to week 6 occurred in both CD4+ and CD8+ T cells.

TCRdb keeps only in-frame clones here, not all; method: immunoSEQ multiplex PCR. The top ten hold 0.15% to 0.16% of the sample, which has about 120,000 clones, over 85% seen once. The chain has TRBV6-5 and TRBJ1-2; TRBD1 is a possible D gene (6 bases). The sequences come from CD4+ or CD8+ T cells sorted from blood, collected in a trial of the OX40 agonist ivuxolimab. This clonotype originated in an adult with an advanced solid tumor such as melanoma, head and neck, liver or kidney cancer. CDR3 region: CASSYSGADGYTF. The CDR3 DNA follows: TGTGCCAGCAGTTACTCGGGGGCAGATGGCTACACCTTC.